This paragraph covers one TCR beta chain sequence. Per the germline V gene, CDR1 is LNHDA and CDR2 is SQIVND (reference sequence). Trimming took 5 bases from V and 7 from J, leaving 12 bases between them. The CDR3 length is 13 residues. TCRdb ran MiXCR on the PCR reads and lists one entry per CDR3 protein. The sample lists about 39,000 distinct CDR3 sequences, under 45% seen once, with roughly 5.9% in the top ten. This record comes from a study of vaccination and CD4 T cells after COVID-19. Turning to the study itself: The makeup of the convalescents was six males and four females, two of them Hispanic.

Stated time point: late sampling 161 to 241 days after vaccination in a few convalescent patients. This chain links TRBV19 with TRBJ2-1, with a weak D call TRBD2 (5 bases). The TCR comes from a human donor who had recovered from COVID-19. This specimen consisted of CD4+ T cells from blood, obtained about 7 months after SARS-CoV-2 vaccination. CDR3 sequence (DNA): TGTGCCAGTAGTGCCACGACGGGGAATGAGCAGTTCTTC. The encoded protein is CASSATTGNEQFF.